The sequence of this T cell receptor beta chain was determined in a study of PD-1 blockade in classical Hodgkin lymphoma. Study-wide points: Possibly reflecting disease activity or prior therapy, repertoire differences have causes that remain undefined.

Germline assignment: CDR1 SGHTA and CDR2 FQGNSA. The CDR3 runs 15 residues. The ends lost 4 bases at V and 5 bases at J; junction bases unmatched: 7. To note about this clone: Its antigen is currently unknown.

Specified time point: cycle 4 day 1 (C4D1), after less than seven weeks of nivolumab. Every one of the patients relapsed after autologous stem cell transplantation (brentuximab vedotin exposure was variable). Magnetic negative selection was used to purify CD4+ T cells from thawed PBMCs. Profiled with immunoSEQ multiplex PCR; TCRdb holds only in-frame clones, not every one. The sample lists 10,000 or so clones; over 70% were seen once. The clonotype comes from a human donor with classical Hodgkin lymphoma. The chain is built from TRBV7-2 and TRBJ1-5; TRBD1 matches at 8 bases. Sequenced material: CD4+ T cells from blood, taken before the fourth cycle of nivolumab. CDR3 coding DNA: TGTGCCAGCAGCTCCGGACAGGGCCCCCATCAGCCCCAGCATTTT. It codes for CASSSGQGPHQPQHF.